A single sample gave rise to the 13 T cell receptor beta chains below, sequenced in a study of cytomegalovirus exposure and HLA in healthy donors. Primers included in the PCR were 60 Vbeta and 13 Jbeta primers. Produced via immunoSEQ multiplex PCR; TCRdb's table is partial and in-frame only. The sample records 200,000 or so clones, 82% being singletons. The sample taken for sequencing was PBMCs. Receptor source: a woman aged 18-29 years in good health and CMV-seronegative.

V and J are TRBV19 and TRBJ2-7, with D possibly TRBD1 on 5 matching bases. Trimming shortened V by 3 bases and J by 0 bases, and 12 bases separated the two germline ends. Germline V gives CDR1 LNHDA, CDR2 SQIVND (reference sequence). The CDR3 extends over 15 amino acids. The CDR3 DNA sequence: TGTGCCAGTAGTATGGGGCCCCAGGACTCCTACGAGCAGTACTTC. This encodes CASSMGPQDSYEQYF.

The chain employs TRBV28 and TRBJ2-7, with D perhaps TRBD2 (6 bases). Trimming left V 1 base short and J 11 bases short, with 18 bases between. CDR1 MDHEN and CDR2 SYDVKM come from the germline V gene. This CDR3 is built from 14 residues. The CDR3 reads CASSLSGLPVPKYF. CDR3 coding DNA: TGTGCCAGCAGTTTATCGGGACTGCCTGTACCGAAGTACTTC.

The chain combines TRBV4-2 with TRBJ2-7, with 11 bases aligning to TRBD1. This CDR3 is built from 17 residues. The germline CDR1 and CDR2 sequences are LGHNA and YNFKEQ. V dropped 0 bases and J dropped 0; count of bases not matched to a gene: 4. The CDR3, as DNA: TGTGCCAGCAGCCAAGATGCCGGGACAGGGGGCTCCTACGAGCAGTACTTC. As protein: CASSQDAGTGGSYEQYF.

CDR3 DNA sequence: TGTGCCAGCAGCTTACTGACAGGGGCCGGGGAGCTGTTTTTT. It encodes CASSLLTGAGELFF. This chain links TRBV11-2 with TRBJ2-2, with TRBD1 identical over 8 bases. V trimming: 2 bases; J trimming: 6 bases; junction bases outside the gene matches: 2. Germline V CDR1 and CDR2: SGHAT, FQNNGV. The CDR3 is made up of 14 amino acids.

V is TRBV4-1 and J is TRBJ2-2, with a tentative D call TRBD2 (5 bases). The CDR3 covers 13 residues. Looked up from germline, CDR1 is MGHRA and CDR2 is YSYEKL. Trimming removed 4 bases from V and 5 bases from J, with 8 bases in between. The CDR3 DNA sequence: TGCGCCAGCAGCCGGGGAGAAACCGGGGAGCTGTTTTTT. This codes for CASSRGETGELFF.

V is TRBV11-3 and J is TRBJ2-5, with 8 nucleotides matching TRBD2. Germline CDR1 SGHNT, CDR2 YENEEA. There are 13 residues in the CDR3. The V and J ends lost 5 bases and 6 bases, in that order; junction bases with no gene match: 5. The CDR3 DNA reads TGTGCCAGCAGCATCCGGGGGGGACAGACCCAGTACTTC. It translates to CASSIRGGQTQYF.

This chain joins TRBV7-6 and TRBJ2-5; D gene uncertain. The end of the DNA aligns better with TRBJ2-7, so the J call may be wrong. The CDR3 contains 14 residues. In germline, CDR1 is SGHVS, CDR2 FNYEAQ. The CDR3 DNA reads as TGTGCCAGCAGCCCCGCTCCGAACCTCTACGAGCAGTACTTC. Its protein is CASSPAPNLYEQYF.

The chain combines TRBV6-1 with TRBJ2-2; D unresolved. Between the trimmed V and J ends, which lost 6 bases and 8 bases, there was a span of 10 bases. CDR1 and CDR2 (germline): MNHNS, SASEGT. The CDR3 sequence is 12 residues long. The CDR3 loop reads CASSVNFGELFF. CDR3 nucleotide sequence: TGTGCCAGCAGCGTAAACTTTGGGGAGCTGTTTTTT.

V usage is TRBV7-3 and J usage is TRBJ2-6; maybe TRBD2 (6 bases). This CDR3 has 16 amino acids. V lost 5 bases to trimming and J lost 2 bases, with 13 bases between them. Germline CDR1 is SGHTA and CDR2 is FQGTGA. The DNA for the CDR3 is TGTGCCAGCAGCCTACAAGGAGGGGCTGGGGCCAACGTCCTGACTTTC. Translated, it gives CASSLQGGAGANVLTF.

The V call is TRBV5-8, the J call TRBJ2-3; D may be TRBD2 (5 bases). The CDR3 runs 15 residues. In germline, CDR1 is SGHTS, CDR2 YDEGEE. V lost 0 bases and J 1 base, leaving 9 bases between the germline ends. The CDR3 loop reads CASSLVMGGTDTQYF. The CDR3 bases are TGTGCCAGCAGCTTGGTAATGGGAGGCACAGATACGCAGTATTTT.

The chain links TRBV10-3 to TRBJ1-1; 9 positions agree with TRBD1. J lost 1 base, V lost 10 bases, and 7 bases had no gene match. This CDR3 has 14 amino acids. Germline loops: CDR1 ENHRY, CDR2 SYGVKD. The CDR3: CATQGAKRNTEAFF. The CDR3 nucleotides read TGTGCCACACAGGGGGCTAAGAGGAACACTGAAGCTTTCTTT.

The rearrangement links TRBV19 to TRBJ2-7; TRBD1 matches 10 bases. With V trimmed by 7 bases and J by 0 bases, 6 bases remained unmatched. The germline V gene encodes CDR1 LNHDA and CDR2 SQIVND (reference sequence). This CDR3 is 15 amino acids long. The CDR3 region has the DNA TGTGCCAGTACCACGGGACAGGGGTCCTCCTACGAGCAGTACTTC. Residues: CASTTGQGSSYEQYF.

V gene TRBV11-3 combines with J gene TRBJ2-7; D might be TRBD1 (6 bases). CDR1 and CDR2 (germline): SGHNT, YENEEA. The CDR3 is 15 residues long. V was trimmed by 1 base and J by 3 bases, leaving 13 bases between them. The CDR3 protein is CASSLGGPGVYEQYF. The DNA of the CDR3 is TGTGCCAGCAGCTTAGGGGGCCCAGGGGTCTACGAGCAGTACTTC.